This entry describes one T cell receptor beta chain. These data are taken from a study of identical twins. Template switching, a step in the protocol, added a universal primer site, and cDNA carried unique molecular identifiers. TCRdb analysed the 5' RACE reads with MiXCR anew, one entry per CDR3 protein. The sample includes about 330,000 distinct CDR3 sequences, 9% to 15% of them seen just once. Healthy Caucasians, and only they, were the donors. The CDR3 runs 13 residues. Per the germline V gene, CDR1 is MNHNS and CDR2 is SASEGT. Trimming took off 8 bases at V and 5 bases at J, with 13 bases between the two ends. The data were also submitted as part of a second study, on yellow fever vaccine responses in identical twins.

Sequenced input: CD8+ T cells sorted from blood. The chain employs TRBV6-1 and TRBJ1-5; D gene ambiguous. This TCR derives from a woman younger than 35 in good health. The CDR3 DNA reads TGTGCCAGCGCCCCTTCGGGGTATCAGCCCCAGCATTTT. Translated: CASAPSGYQPQHF.